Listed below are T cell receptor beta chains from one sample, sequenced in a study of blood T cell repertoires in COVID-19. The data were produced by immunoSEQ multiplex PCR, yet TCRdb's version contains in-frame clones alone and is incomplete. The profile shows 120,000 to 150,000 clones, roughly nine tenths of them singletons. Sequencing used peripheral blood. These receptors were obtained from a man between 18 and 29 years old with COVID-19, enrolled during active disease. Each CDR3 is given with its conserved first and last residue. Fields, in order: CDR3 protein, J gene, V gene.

CDR3 protein: CASSIRQGTYEQYF
J gene: TRBJ2-7
V gene: TRBV19

CDR3 protein: CASSPYRGQDTQYF
J gene: TRBJ2-3
V gene: TRBV13

CDR3 protein: CASSQDGASGRMTYEQYF
J gene: TRBJ2-7
V gene: TRBV3-1/TRBV3-2

CDR3 protein: CASSPDRGQSNEQFF
J gene: TRBJ2-1
V gene: TRBV13

CDR3 protein: CASSLRGGPYEQYF
J gene: TRBJ2-7
V gene: TRBV7-2

CDR3 protein: CASSVAGGSGYTF
J gene: TRBJ1-2
V gene: TRBV9

CDR3 protein: CASSLGTSGSRETQYF
J gene: TRBJ2-5
V gene: TRBV7-2

CDR3 protein: CASSIRRERSYEQYF
J gene: TRBJ2-7
V gene: TRBV6-6

CDR3 protein: CASSQVVAIPGELFF
J gene: TRBJ2-2
V gene: TRBV4-1

CDR3 protein: CASSLSTDRGQFPPF
J gene: TRBJ1-2
V gene: TRBV7-9

CDR3 protein: CASTTNRGWETQYF
J gene: TRBJ2-5
V gene: TRBV5-5

CDR3 protein: CASNRDSNYGYTF
J gene: TRBJ1-2
V gene: TRBV9

CDR3 protein: CASSEIDSYSNQPQHF
J gene: TRBJ1-5
V gene: TRBV28

CDR3 protein: CASNKRRDGGSLHF
J gene: TRBJ1-6
V gene: TRBV6-5

CDR3 protein: CASSVAKNTGELFF
J gene: TRBJ2-2
V gene: TRBV9

CDR3 protein: CARAPAGAPYEQYF
J gene: TRBJ2-7
V gene: TRBV19

CDR3 protein: CSVDRDNGFPNYGYTF
J gene: TRBJ1-2
V gene: TRBV29-1

CDR3 protein: CASKSDRGGPYEQYF
J gene: TRBJ2-7
V gene: TRBV23-1

CDR3 protein: CASSPRGTSEETQYF
J gene: TRBJ2-5
V gene: TRBV18

CDR3 protein: CASSLARGYTTDTQYF
J gene: TRBJ2-3
V gene: TRBV7-6

CDR3 protein: CASRTGQVVIGELFF
J gene: TRBJ2-2
V gene: TRBV28

CDR3 protein: CASSGGTAVSYEQYF
J gene: TRBJ2-7
V gene: TRBV5-5

CDR3 protein: CASSLVGNAKNIQYF
J gene: TRBJ2-4
V gene: TRBV7-2

CDR3 protein: CASRSRRQGFDTGELFF
J gene: TRBJ2-2
V gene: TRBV27

CDR3 protein: CASTGAGAAYEQYF
J gene: TRBJ2-7
V gene: TRBV6-5

CDR3 protein: CASSLRDSPHEQYF
J gene: TRBJ2-7
V gene: TRBV5-1

CDR3 protein: CASSYPGQGTDTQYF
J gene: TRBJ2-3
V gene: TRBV5-6

CDR3 protein: CASSYEKYYEQYF
J gene: TRBJ2-7
V gene: TRBV6-6

CDR3 protein: CATSDLRDSLGEQYF
J gene: TRBJ2-7
V gene: TRBV24-1

CDR3 protein: CASTPLWLAGVLDTGELFF
J gene: TRBJ2-2
V gene: TRBV28

CDR3 protein: CASSRSGVVTDTQYF
J gene: TRBJ2-3
V gene: TRBV6-4

CDR3 protein: CASSLPGTGLNEQYF
J gene: TRBJ2-7
V gene: TRBV28

CDR3 protein: CASIKLRTALNVYGYTF
J gene: TRBJ1-2
V gene: TRBV7-9

CDR3 protein: CASSLGQGGFLRNTEAFF
J gene: TRBJ1-1
V gene: TRBV7-3